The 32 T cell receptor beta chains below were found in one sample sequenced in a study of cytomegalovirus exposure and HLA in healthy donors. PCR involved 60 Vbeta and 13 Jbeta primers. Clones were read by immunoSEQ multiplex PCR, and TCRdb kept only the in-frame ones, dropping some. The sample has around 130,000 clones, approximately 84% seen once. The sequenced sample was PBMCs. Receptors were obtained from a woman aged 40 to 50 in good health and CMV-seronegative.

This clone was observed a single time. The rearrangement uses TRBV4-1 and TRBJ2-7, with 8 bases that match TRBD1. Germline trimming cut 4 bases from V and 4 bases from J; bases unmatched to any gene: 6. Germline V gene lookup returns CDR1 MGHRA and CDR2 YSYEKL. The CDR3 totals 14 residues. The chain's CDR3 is CASSLLDRVYEQYF. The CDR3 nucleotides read TGCGCCAGCAGCCTCTTGGACAGGGTTTACGAGCAGTACTTC.

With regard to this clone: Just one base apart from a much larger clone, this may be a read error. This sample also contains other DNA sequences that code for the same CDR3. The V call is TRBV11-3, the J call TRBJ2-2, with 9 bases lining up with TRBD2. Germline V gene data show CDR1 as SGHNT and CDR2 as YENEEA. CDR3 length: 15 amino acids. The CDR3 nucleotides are TGTGCCAGCAGCCCTACGAGAGCGGGGGGCGGGGAGTTGTTTTTT. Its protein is CASSPTRAGGGELFF. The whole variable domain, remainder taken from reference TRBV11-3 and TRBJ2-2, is EAGVVQSPRYKIIEKKQPVAFWCNPISGHNTLYWYLQNLGQGPELLIRYENEEAVDDSQLPKDRFSAERLKGVDSTLKIQPAELGDSAVYLCASSPTRAGGGELFFGEGSRLTVL.

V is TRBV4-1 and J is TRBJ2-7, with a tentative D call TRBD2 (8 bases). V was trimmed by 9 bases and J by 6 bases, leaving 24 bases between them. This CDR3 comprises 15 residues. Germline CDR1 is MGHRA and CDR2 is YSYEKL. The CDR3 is CASGTAAGRAAEQYF. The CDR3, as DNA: TGCGCCAGTGGGACAGCCGCCGGGAGGGCTGCCGAGCAGTACTTC.

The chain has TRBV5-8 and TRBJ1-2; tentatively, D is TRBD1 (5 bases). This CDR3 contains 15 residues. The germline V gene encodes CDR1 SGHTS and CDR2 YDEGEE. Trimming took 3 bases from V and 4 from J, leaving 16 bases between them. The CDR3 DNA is TGTGCCAGCAGCTCAGGGTCGTCCAGTAGCTATGGCTACACCTTC. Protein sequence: CASSSGSSSSYGYTF.

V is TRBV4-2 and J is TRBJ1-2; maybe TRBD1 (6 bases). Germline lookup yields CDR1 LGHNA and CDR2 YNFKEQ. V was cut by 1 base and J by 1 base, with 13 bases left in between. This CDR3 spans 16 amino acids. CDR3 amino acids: CASSQAREGVNYGYTF. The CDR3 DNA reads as TGTGCCAGCAGCCAAGCCCGGGAGGGGGTTAACTATGGCTACACCTTC.

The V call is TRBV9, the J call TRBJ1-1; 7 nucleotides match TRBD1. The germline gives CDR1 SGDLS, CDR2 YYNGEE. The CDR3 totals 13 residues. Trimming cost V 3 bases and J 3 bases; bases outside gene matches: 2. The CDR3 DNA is TGTGCCAGCAGCGCCGACAGGGACACTGAAGCTTTCTTT. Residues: CASSADRDTEAFF.

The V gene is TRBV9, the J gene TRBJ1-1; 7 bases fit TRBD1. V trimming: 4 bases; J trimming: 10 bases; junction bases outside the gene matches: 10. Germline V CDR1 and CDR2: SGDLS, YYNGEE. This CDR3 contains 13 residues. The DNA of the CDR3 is TGTGCCAGCAGCACGGGCGAGGGGGCACGAGCTTTCTTT. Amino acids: CASSTGEGARAFF.

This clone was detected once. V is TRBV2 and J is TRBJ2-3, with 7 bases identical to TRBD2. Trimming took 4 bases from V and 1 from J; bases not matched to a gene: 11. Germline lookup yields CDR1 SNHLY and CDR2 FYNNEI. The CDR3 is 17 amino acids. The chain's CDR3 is CASSAPLGTKRTDTQYF. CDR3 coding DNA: TGTGCCAGCAGTGCCCCTCTCGGGACTAAACGCACAGATACGCAGTATTTT.

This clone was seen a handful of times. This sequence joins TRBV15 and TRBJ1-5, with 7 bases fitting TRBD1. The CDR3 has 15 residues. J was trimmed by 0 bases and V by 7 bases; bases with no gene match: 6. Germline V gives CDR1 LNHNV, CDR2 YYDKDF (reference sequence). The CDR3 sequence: CATTLGQASNQPQHF. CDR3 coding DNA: TGTGCCACCACCTTAGGACAGGCTAGCAATCAGCCCCAGCATTTT.

The CDR3 DNA follows: TGCAGCGTTGACCGACAGGGTGGAGCCGAGCAGTTCTTC. Amino acid sequence: CSVDRQGGAEQFF. The genes are TRBV29-1 and TRBJ2-1; 7 bases agree with TRBD1. Trimming at V came to 3 bases and at J to 10 bases, leaving 9 bases not matched to a gene. Germline CDR1 and CDR2: SQVTM and ANQGSEA. CDR3 length equals 13 residues.

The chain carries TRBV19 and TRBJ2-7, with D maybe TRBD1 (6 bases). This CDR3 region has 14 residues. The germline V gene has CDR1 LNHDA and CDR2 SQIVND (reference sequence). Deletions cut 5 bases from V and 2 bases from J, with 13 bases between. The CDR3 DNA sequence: TGTGCCAGTAGTCTGGGGGCGCCCACCTACGAGCAGTACTTC. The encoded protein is CASSLGAPTYEQYF.

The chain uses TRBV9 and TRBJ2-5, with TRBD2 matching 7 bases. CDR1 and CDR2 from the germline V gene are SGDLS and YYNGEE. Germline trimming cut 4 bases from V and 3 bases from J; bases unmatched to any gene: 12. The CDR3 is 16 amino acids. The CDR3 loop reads CASSSITGLGKETQYF. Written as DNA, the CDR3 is TGTGCCAGCAGCTCAATAACAGGACTAGGGAAAGAGACCCAGTACTTC.

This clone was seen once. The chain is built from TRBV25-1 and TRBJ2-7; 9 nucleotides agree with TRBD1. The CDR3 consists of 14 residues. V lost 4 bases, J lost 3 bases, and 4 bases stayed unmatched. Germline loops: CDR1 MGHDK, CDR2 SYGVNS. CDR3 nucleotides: TGTGCCAGCAGTGTAGAGACAGGGGGCTACGAGCAGTACTTC. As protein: CASSVETGGYEQYF.

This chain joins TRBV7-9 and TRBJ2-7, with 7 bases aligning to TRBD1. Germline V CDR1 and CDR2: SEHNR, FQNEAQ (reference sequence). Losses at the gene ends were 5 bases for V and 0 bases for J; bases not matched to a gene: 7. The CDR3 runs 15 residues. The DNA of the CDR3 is TGTGCCAGCAGCCTACTCCGGGACAGCTCCTACGAGCAGTACTTC. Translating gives CASSLLRDSSYEQYF.

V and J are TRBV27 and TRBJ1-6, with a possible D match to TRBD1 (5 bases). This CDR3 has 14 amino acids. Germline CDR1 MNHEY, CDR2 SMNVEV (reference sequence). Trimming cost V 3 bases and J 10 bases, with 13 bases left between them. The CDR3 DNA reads TGTGCCAGCAGTTTGCTAGGGGCCGGGTCACCCCTCCACTTT. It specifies CASSLLGAGSPLHF.

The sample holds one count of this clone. The CDR3 reads CASRVGTSASYEQYF. The CDR3 coding sequence is TGTGCCAGCAGAGTGGGGACTAGCGCTAGCTACGAGCAGTACTTC. This chain uses TRBV27 with TRBJ2-7, with 10 bases lining up with TRBD2. V shed 6 bases, J shed 3 bases, and the junction held 8 bases outside the gene matches. Germline CDR1 and CDR2: MNHEY and SMNVEV (reference sequence). The CDR3 consists of 15 residues.

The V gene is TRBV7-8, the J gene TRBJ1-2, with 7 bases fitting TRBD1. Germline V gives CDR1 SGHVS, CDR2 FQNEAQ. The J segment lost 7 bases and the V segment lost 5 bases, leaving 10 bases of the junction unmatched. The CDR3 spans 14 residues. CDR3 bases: TGTGCCAGCAGCAAGGGACAGCTCCTAGGTGGCTACACCTTC. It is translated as CASSKGQLLGGYTF.

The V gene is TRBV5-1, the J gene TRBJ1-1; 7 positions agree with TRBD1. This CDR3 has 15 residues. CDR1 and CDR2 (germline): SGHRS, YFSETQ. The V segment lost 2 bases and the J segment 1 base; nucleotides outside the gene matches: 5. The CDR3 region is CASSFWTGENTEAFF. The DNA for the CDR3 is TGCGCCAGCAGCTTTTGGACAGGAGAGAACACTGAAGCTTTCTTT.

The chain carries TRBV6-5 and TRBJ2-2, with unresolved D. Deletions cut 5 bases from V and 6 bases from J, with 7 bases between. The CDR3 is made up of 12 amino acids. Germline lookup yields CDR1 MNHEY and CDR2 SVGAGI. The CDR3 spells CASSKLAGELFF. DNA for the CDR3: TGTGCCAGCAGTAAGCTTGCCGGGGAGCTGTTTTTT.

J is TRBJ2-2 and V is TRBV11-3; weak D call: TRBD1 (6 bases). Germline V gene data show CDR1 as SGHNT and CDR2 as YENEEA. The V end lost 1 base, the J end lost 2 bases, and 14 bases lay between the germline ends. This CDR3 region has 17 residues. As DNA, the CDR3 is TGTGCCAGCAGCTTAGGACTTCCCAGGGGAAACACCGGGGAGCTGTTTTTT. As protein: CASSLGLPRGNTGELFF.

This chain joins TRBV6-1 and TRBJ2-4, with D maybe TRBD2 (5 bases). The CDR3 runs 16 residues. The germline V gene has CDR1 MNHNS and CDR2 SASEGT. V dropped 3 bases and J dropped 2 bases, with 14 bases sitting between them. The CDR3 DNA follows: TGTGCCAGCAGTGACGGGATCAGCGGTACCAAAAACATTCAGTACTTC. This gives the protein CASSDGISGTKNIQYF.

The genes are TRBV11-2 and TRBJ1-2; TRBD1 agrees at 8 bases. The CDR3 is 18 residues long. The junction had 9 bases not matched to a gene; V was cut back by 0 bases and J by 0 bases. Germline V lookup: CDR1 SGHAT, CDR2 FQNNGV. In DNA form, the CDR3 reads TGTGCCAGCAGCTTAGATTTGAGACAGGGGCCTTCTAACTATGGCTACACCTTC. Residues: CASSLDLRQGPSNYGYTF.

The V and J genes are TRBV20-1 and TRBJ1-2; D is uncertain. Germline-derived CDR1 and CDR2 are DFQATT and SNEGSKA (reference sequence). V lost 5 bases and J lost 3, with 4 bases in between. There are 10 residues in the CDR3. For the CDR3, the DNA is TGCAGTGCTCCGGACTATGGCTACACCTTC. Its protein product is CSAPDYGYTF.

The CDR3 loop reads CASSVSGTRYEQYF. CDR3 bases: TGTGCCAGCAGCGTCTCCGGGACTAGGTACGAGCAGTACTTC. The V call is TRBV7-9, the J call TRBJ2-7; 8 nucleotides match TRBD2. Germline CDR1 is SEHNR and CDR2 is FQNEAQ (reference sequence). The CDR3 is 14 amino acids. The trim removed 5 bases at V and 4 bases at J, leaving 7 bases unmatched.

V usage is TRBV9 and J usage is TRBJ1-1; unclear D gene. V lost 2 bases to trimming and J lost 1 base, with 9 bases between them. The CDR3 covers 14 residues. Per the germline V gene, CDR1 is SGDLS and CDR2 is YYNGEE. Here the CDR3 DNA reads TGTGCCAGCAGCGTGAGAGGCCAGAACACTGAAGCTTTCTTT. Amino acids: CASSVRGQNTEAFF. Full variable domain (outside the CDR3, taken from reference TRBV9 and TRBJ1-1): DSGVTQTPKHLITATGQRVTLRCSPRSGDLSVYWYQQSLDQGLQFLIQYYNGEERAKGNILERFSAQQFPDLHSELNLSSLELGDSALYFCASSVRGQNTEAFFGQGTRLTVV.

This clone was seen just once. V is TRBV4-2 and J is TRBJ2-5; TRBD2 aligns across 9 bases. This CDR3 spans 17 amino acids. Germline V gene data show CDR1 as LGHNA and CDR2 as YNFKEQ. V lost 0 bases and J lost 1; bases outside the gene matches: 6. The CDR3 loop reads CASSQDRSAGGQETQYF. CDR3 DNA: TGTGCCAGCAGCCAAGATAGGTCAGCGGGGGGCCAAGAGACCCAGTACTTC.

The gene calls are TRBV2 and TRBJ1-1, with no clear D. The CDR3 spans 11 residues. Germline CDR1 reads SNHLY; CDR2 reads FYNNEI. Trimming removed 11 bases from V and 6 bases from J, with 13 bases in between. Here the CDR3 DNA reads TGTGCCTCCGGCGGCGTGGCTGAAGCTTTCTTT. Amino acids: CASGGVAEAFF. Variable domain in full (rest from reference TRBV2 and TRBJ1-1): EPEVTQTPSHQVTQMGQEVILRCVPISNHLYFYWYRQILGQKVEFLVSFYNNEISEKSEIFDDQFSVERPDGSNFTLKIRSTKLEDSAMYFCASGGVAEAFFGQGTRLTVV.

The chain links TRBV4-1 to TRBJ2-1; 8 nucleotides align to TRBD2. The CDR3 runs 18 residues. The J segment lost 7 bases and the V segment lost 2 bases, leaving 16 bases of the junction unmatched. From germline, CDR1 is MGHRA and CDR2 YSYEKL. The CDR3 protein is CASSQNPESGRAWNEQFF. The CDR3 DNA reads TGCGCCAGCAGCCAAAACCCGGAATCCGGGAGGGCCTGGAATGAGCAGTTCTTC.

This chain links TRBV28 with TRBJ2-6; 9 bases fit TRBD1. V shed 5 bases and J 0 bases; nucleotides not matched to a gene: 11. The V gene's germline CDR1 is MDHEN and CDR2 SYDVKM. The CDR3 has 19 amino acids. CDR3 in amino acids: CASSRTSGTGFSGANVLTF. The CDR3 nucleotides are TGTGCCAGCAGTCGAACATCCGGGACAGGGTTCTCTGGGGCCAACGTCCTGACTTTC.

DNA of the CDR3: TGTGCCAGTAGTCCTTCACGGGACTCCAGTGGGGGCTACACCTTC. This translates into CASSPSRDSSGGYTF. The J gene is TRBJ1-2, the V gene TRBV19; a possible D gene is TRBD1 (5 bases). Germline loops: CDR1 LNHDA, CDR2 SQIVND (reference sequence). Between the trimmed V and J ends, which lost 5 bases and 8 bases, there was a span of 21 bases. The CDR3 has 15 residues.

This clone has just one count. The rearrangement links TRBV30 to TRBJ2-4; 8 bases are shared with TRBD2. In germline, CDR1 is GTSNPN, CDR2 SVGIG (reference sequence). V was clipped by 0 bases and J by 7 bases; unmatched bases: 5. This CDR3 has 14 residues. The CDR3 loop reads CAWSVIAGSNIQYF. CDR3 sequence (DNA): TGTGCCTGGAGTGTAATAGCGGGATCCAACATTCAGTACTTC. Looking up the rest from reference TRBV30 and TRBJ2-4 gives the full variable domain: SQTIHQWPATLVQPVGSPLSLECTVEGTSNPNLYWYRQAAGRGLQLLFYSVGIGQISSEVPQNLSASRPQDRQFILSSKKLLLSDSGFYLCAWSVIAGSNIQYFGAGTRLSVL.

DNA of the CDR3: TGTGCCAGCAGCATACAGGGTGTGCGTGGCTACACCTTC. Translated: CASSIQGVRGYTF. The rearrangement links TRBV5-6 to TRBJ1-2; D may be TRBD1 (6 bases). Germline V gene lookup returns CDR1 SGHDT and CDR2 YYEEEE. This CDR3 comprises 13 residues. Trimming took 4 bases from V and 7 from J, leaving 14 bases between them.